This T cell receptor beta chain was identified in a study of shared T cell receptors in the human thymus. The assay was immunoSEQ multiplex PCR, and TCRdb's table has in-frame clones only and misses some. The sample contains about 660,000 clones, roughly 90% of which appear only once. V lost 0 bases, J lost 2 bases, and 12 bases lay in between. Per the germline V gene, CDR1 is SGHRS and CDR2 is YFSETQ. The CDR3 is 16 residues long. The same specimen was also included in a second study, on human thymus T cells. According to that study: Thymus was obtained from resections taken during corrective heart surgery. Related research examined unrelated individuals and reported that their thymic repertoires overlapped highly.

Sequencing used thymocytes. The chain combines TRBV5-1 with TRBJ2-1; tentatively, D is TRBD2 (6 bases). The TCR sequence derives from a boy younger than two with a congenital heart defect. For the CDR3, the DNA is TGCGCCAGCAGCTTGGTGGCGGGACCGACCTACAATGAGCAGTTCTTC. Translated, it gives CASSLVAGPTYNEQFF.